This T cell receptor beta chain was observed in a study of blood T cell repertoires in COVID-19. Study-level background: Samples representing acute and convalescent COVID-19 were sourced from the United States, Italy and Spain. The analysed material was cDNA or gDNA that came from T cells, B-cell-depleted T cells, or PBMCs.

In the original analysis: Counts of nucleated cells, estimated from reference gene primer amplification, were obtained. The table came from immunoSEQ multiplex PCR; TCRdb's copy has only in-frame clones and leaves some out. V and J calls and clone size follow that table, whereas D and trimming were derived from the DNA. The sample records 220,000 or so clones, around 82% being singletons. This CDR3 contains 13 residues. V lost 3 bases, J lost 3 bases, and 1 base stayed unmatched. The germline V gene has CDR1 MGHDK and CDR2 SYGVNS. The genes are TRBV25-1 and TRBJ2-7; 8 bases align to TRBD1. This clonotype was obtained from a woman in her 30s who had recovered from COVID-19. Sequenced sample: peripheral blood. CDR3 nucleotide sequence: TGTGCCAGCAGTGAGGGGACAGGCTACGAGCAGTACTTC. Translation: CASSEGTGYEQYF.